The clone carrying this T cell receptor beta chain has just a few counts. Antigen specificity is unknown. The entry originates in a study of T cell repertoires in cytomegalovirus infection. CDR3 length equals 14 residues. With 5 bases clipped from V and 1 base from J, the junction kept 4 bases outside the gene matches. Germline loops: CDR1 SGHVS, CDR2 FQNEAQ. The study's findings and limits: In two of eight donors, the top clonotype was HLA-C-restricted CMV-specific.

TCRdb passed the reads through MiXCR, listing each CDR3 protein once. The sample includes approximately 200,000 distinct CDR3 sequences, roughly 27% of them seen just once. This clonotype originated in a human donor in good health (CMV status not recorded). Some clones in this sample may be carry-over from other donors' samples. The chain links TRBV7-8 to TRBJ1-1, with 7 positions matching TRBD1. The sequenced sample consisted of PBMCs. The CDR3 sequence: CASSGRTGNTEAFF. CDR3 sequence (DNA): TGTGCCAGCAGCGGACGGACAGGGAACACTGAAGCTTTCTTT.